A selection of T cell receptor beta chains follows, all from one sample in a study of T cell responses to AZD1222 COVID-19 vaccine. Repertoires were generated with immunoSEQ multiplex PCR, while TCRdb's copy carries only in-frame clones and drops some. The table lists about 110,000 clones, roughly 89% of them singletons. The sequencing used peripheral blood, collected 28 days after the second AZD1222 dose. The receptor set was obtained from an adult who received the AZD1222 COVID-19 vaccine. CDR3s include the opening cysteine and the closing phenylalanine or tryptophan. D genes are given only for firm matches. Clone size is stated in some rows and not others, as once, few, many or a class when expanded.

V gene	J gene	D gene	clone size	CDR3 DNA	CDR3 protein
TRBV28	TRBJ1-4	NA	NA	TGTGCCAGCATTCGAGGGGCAGGGCTTAATGAAAAACTGTTTTTT	CASIRGAGLNEKLFF
TRBV27	TRBJ2-3	NA	NA	TGTGCCAGCAGTCCACAGAGCACAGATACGCAGTATTTT	CASSPQSTDTQYF
TRBV11-3	TRBJ1-6	NA	NA	TGTGCCAGCAGCTTTGTCTGGGTGGGGTCACCCCTCCACTTT	CASSFVWVGSPLHF
TRBV24-1	TRBJ1-2	TRBD1	NA	TGTGCCACCAGTGATCGGGACAGGGGGGGACCTAACTATGGCTACACCTTC	CATSDRDRGGPNYGYTF
TRBV28	TRBJ2-3	TRBD2	NA	TGTGCCAGCAGCCCAGGGACTAGCGGGAGGGCCGGTACGCAGTATTTT	CASSPGTSGRAGTQYF
TRBV4-3	TRBJ2-7	TRBD2	NA	TGCGCCAGCAGCCAAGATCCTAGCGGGACCTACGAGCAGTACTTC	CASSQDPSGTYEQYF
TRBV27	TRBJ2-1	NA	NA	TGTGCCAGCACCCCCCCGGGCTCCTACAATGAGCAGTTCTTC	CASTPPGSYNEQFF
TRBV27	TRBJ2-7	NA	NA	TGTGCCAGCAGTTCCTCCCGGGCGTCCAGCGAGCAGTACTTC	CASSSSRASSEQYF
TRBV4-2	TRBJ2-7	NA	NA	TGTGCCAGCAGCCAGACTAGATCCGAGCAGTACTTC	CASSQTRSEQYF
TRBV30	TRBJ2-1	NA	once	TGTGCCTGGGGACCGGGCCCCGACGTCAACAATGAGCAGTTCTTC	CAWGPGPDVNNEQFF
TRBV11-3	TRBJ2-7	NA	few	TGTGCCAGCAGCCGTGACTACGAGCAGTACTTC	CASSRDYEQYF
TRBV21-1	TRBJ2-7	NA	NA	TGTGCCAGCAGCACAGCGGGAGTTAGCGAGCAGTACTTC	CASSTAGVSEQYF
TRBV14	TRBJ2-7	TRBD2	NA	TGTGCCAGCAGCCAAGGGGACTACTACGAGCAGTACTTC	CASSQGDYYEQYF
TRBV5-6	TRBJ2-7	TRBD2	NA	TGTGCCAGCAGTCCGATGACTAGCGGGAGCTACGAGCAGTACTTC	CASSPMTSGSYEQYF
TRBV7-2	TRBJ1-2	NA	NA	TGTGCCAGCAGCGGCAGAGCACAGGGTTGGTATGGCTACACCTTC	CASSGRAQGWYGYTF
TRBV7-2	TRBJ2-1	TRBD2	NA	TGTGCCAGCAGCTTAATCGGACTAGCCTTTAATGAGCAGTTCTTC	CASSLIGLAFNEQFF
TRBV18	TRBJ2-1	TRBD2	NA	TGTGCCAGCTCACTTGAACGCGGGAGGGTCGGAAATGAGCAGTTCTTC	CASSLERGRVGNEQFF
TRBV6-2/TRBV6-3	TRBJ2-3	NA	NA	TGTGCCAGCAGTCGATACGTTCAGGGAGATACGCAGTATTTT	CASSRYVQGDTQYF
TRBV7-8	TRBJ1-2	NA	NA	TGTGCCAGCAGCTTAGGGTCCTATGGCTACACCTTC	CASSLGSYGYTF
TRBV5-1	TRBJ2-3	TRBD2	once	TGCGCCAGCAGACTGACTAGCGCTAGCACAGATACGCAGTATTTT	CASRLTSASTDTQYF
TRBV7-2	TRBJ1-1	NA	once	TGTGCCAGCAGTCGTCACGGGACTAACACTGAAGCTTTCTTT	CASSRHGTNTEAFF
TRBV3-1/TRBV3-2	TRBJ2-1	TRBD2	NA	TGTGCCAGCAGCCAGACTAGCGGACTCTACAATGAGCAGTTCTTC	CASSQTSGLYNEQFF
TRBV4-1	TRBJ2-7	NA	NA	TGCGCCAGCAGCCAAGATGATTGGCGAAGAAATTCCTACGAGCAGTACTTC	CASSQDDWRRNSYEQYF
TRBV7-9	TRBJ2-3	NA	once	TGTGCCAGCAGTCCTGCTCGAGTGGCTAGCACAGATACGCAGTATTTT	CASSPARVASTDTQYF
TRBV5-1	TRBJ2-1	TRBD1	NA	TGCGCCAGCAAGACAGGGGCGGTCAATGAGCAGTTCTTC	CASKTGAVNEQFF
TRBV5-1	TRBJ2-5	NA	NA	TGCGCCAGCACCCCTCTGGGAGTAGAAGAGACCCAGTACTTC	CASTPLGVEETQYF
TRBV10-2	TRBJ2-1	NA	NA	TGCGCCAGCAGTGAGTCCTTGGGGAGCGTATACAATGAGCAGTTCTTC	CASSESLGSVYNEQFF
TRBV24-1	TRBJ1-2	TRBD1	NA	TGTGCCACCAGTGATCCTGGACAGGCCGACTATGGCTACACCTTC	CATSDPGQADYGYTF
TRBV4-1	TRBJ2-5	TRBD2	NA	TGCGCCAGCAGCCGCCGAAGGACTAGCGGGAGTCCCCACGACGGACTTCAAGAGACCCAGTACTTC	CASSRRRTSGSPHDGLQETQYF
TRBV7-9	TRBJ2-5	TRBD2	NA	TGTGCCAGCACCCCTTACAGGTCAAATGGGCTAGCGGGAGGAGAGACCCAGTACTTC	CASTPYRSNGLAGGETQYF
TRBV3-1/TRBV3-2	TRBJ1-6	TRBD1	NA	TGTGCCAGCAGCCAACGGGACAGGGAAGGTTCACCCCTCCACTTT	CASSQRDREGSPLHF
TRBV7-2	TRBJ1-4	NA	NA	TGTGCCAGCAGCTTAGTTCCGACAGTTAATGAAAAACTGTTTTTT	CASSLVPTVNEKLFF
TRBV6-2/TRBV6-3	TRBJ2-4	NA	NA	TGTGCCAGCAGTTACTCCGGGAGAGCCAAAAACATTCAGTACTTC	CASSYSGRAKNIQYF
TRBV2	TRBJ2-1	TRBD1	NA	TGTGCCAGCAGTCTTGGACAGGGAGGTCGGGATGAGCAGTTCTTC	CASSLGQGGRDEQFF
TRBV9	TRBJ1-6	NA	NA	TGTGCCAGCAGCCCTAATGCCTCACCCCTCCACTTT	CASSPNASPLHF
TRBV30	TRBJ2-3	TRBD2	NA	TGTGCCTGGACTAGCGGGACTAGCACAGATACGCAGTATTTT	CAWTSGTSTDTQYF
TRBV2	TRBJ1-3	NA	NA	TGTGCCAGCAGTCCGGCAAACTCTGGAAACACCATATATTTT	CASSPANSGNTIYF